The next 32 T cell receptor beta chains were all read from a single sample in a study of cytomegalovirus exposure and HLA in healthy donors. The PCR ran on 60 Vbeta and 13 Jbeta primers. Sequencing was performed with immunoSEQ multiplex PCR; in TCRdb, only in-frame clones are kept and a portion is missing. The profile covers 150,000 to 200,000 clones, with over 60% appearing a single time and approximately 2.8% taken by the ten largest. The sequenced sample consisted of PBMCs. The receptors stem from a male donor in good health and CMV-seronegative.

CDR3 in amino acids: CSVAALAGGISYNEQFF. The CDR3 bases are TGCAGCGTCGCTGCACTAGCGGGAGGCATCTCCTACAATGAGCAGTTCTTC. The V call is TRBV29-1, the J call TRBJ2-1; 12 nucleotides align to TRBD2. V shed 6 bases and J 0 bases; nucleotides not matched to a gene: 9. Germline V CDR1 and CDR2: SQVTM, ANQGSEA. The CDR3 is 17 amino acids.

CDR3: CASSPGAAEAFF. The CDR3 DNA follows: TGTGCCAGCAGTCCTGGCGCGGCCGAAGCTTTCTTT. This sequence joins TRBV27 and TRBJ1-1; D is uncertain. The germline V gene encodes CDR1 MNHEY and CDR2 SMNVEV (reference sequence). The CDR3 extends over 12 amino acids. Trimming stripped 5 bases from V and 8 bases from J, with 12 bases between.

In this sample, this clone turned up once. The rearrangement links TRBV7-2 to TRBJ2-4; the match to TRBD2 covers 11 bases. Germline loops: CDR1 SGHTA, CDR2 FQGNSA. Trimming removed 6 bases from V and 0 bases from J; junction bases left unmatched: 13. The CDR3 runs to 19 residues. In nucleotides, the CDR3 is TGTGCCAGCAGAGAAAATCCGGGACTAGCGGCGCTAGCCAAAAACATTCAGTACTTC. This gives the protein CASRENPGLAALAKNIQYF.

This clone was observed once. The J gene is TRBJ2-6, the V gene TRBV2; D is unclear. This CDR3 contains 15 residues. The V end lost 6 bases, the J end lost 0 bases, and 9 bases lay between the germline ends. Germline-derived CDR1 and CDR2 are SNHLY and FYNNEI. In DNA, the CDR3 is TGTGCCAGCAGCGTGCAGGTCTCTGGGGCCAACGTCCTGACTTTC. This sequence encodes CASSVQVSGANVLTF.

The chain combines TRBV7-6 with TRBJ1-1; 8 bases line up with TRBD1. Germline assignment: CDR1 SGHVS and CDR2 FNYEAQ. V shed 1 base and J 4 bases; nucleotides not matched to a gene: 8. This CDR3 has 16 amino acids. The CDR3 spells CASSLDRDRFRTEAFF. The CDR3 region has the DNA TGTGCCAGCAGCTTAGACCGGGACAGGTTTCGCACTGAAGCTTTCTTT.

The V call is TRBV30, the J call TRBJ2-5; a weak D match, TRBD1 (7 bases). The end of the DNA is better explained by TRBJ2-7, so the J call may be wrong. The CDR3 consists of 14 residues. The V gene's germline CDR1 is GTSNPN and CDR2 SVGIG (reference sequence). The CDR3 here is CAWSPGGLIYEQYF. The CDR3 DNA follows: TGTGCCTGGAGTCCAGGGGGACTTATATACGAGCAGTACTTC.

This clone was observed a single time. The chain uses TRBV7-2 and TRBJ1-6; a weak D match, TRBD1 (6 bases). Looked up from germline, CDR1 is SGHTA and CDR2 is FQGNSA. The CDR3 contains 18 residues. Trimming left V 1 base short and J 0 bases short, with 13 bases between. Written as DNA, the CDR3 is TGTGCCAGCAGCTTAGAAGGACAGCTAGCCTCCTATAATTCACCCCTCCACTTT. This translates into CASSLEGQLASYNSPLHF.

The chain combines TRBV10-3 with TRBJ2-3, with D unresolved. Trimming removed 0 bases at V and 1 base at J, with 11 bases between. CDR3 length: 16 amino acids. Germline V gives CDR1 ENHRY, CDR2 SYGVKD. The CDR3 reads CAISESGRVGTDTQYF. The CDR3 bases are TGTGCCATCAGTGAGTCTGGCCGGGTAGGCACAGATACGCAGTATTTT.

For this clone: Other DNA sequences in this sample translate to the same CDR3. The chain combines TRBV30 with TRBJ1-5; TRBD1 aligns across 9 bases. Trimming removed 0 bases from V and 1 base from J; junction bases left unmatched: 1. This CDR3 comprises 15 residues. Per germline, CDR1 GTSNPN and CDR2 SVGIG (reference sequence). DNA for the CDR3: TGTGCCTGGAGTGTACAGGGGGCAAGCAATCAGCCCCAGCATTTT. Amino acid sequence: CAWSVQGASNQPQHF.

This chain joins TRBV5-5 and TRBJ1-4, with TRBD1 matching over 10 bases. The CDR3 sequence is 17 residues long. V trimming: 0 bases; J trimming: 6 bases; junction bases outside the gene matches: 8. Germline lookup yields CDR1 SGHKS and CDR2 YYEKEE (reference sequence). The CDR3 nucleotides read TGTGCCAGCAGCTTGGGGGACAGGGGTTCGGGGTATGAAAAACTGTTTTTT. Amino acids: CASSLGDRGSGYEKLFF. Supplemented by reference TRBV5-5 and TRBJ1-4, the full variable domain reads DAGVTQSPTHLIKTRGQQVTLRCSPISGHKSVSWYQQVLGQGPQFIFQYYEKEERGRGNFPDRFSARQFPNYSSELNVNALLLGDSALYLCASSLGDRGSGYEKLFFGSGTQLSVL.

V and J are TRBV10-3 and TRBJ2-7, with D tentatively TRBD2 (7 bases). This CDR3 comprises 14 residues. Germline values: CDR1 ENHRY, CDR2 SYGVKD. Deletions cut 7 bases from V and 3 bases from J, with 16 bases between. The CDR3 nucleotides read TGTGCCATCAATATGGGGGGGGCAGTCTACGAGCAGTACTTC. Its protein is CAINMGGAVYEQYF.

This sequence joins TRBV18 and TRBJ1-1; 9 nucleotides align to TRBD1. The V segment lost 4 bases and the J segment 1 base; nucleotides outside the gene matches: 10. The CDR3 totals 17 residues. Looked up from germline, CDR1 is KGHSH and CDR2 is LQKENI. The CDR3 DNA is TGTGCCAGCTCACTGTCCGGGACAGGGAGGGAGAACACTGAAGCTTTCTTT. Its translation is CASSLSGTGRENTEAFF. The full variable domain, with the rest looked up from reference TRBV18 and TRBJ1-1, is NAGVMQNPRHLVRRRGQEARLRCSPMKGHSHVYWYRQLPEEGLKFMVYLQKENIIDESGMPKERFSAEFPKEGPSILRIQQVVRGDSAAYFCASSLSGTGRENTEAFFGQGTRLTVV.

V and J are TRBV19 and TRBJ2-2; perhaps TRBD2 as D (6 bases). V lost 3 bases and J lost 1, with 12 bases in between. The CDR3 length is 16 residues. Germline loops: CDR1 LNHDA, CDR2 SQIVND (reference sequence). The CDR3 region is CASSIGQGGNTGELFF. The DNA for the CDR3 is TGTGCCAGTAGTATTGGGCAGGGAGGGAACACCGGGGAGCTGTTTTTT.

CDR3 residues: CATSRGFDSGRGDTQYF. In DNA form, the CDR3 reads TGTGCCACCAGCAGAGGCTTCGACAGCGGGAGAGGAGATACGCAGTATTTT. The chain recombines TRBV15 with TRBJ2-3; 8 bases are a match to TRBD2. Germline CDR1 LNHNV, CDR2 YYDKDF (reference sequence). V lost 1 base, J lost 5 bases, and 11 bases stayed unmatched. The CDR3 sequence is 17 residues long.

The chain couples TRBV5-6 to TRBJ2-2; D not resolved. In germline, CDR1 is SGHDT, CDR2 YYEEEE. V was trimmed by 4 bases and J by 3 bases, leaving 7 bases between them. The CDR3 spans 13 residues. CDR3 nucleotides: TGTGCCAGCAGCAAAACAGACACCGGGGAGCTGTTTTTT. Its protein is CASSKTDTGELFF.

The chain recombines TRBV2 with TRBJ1-6; no clear D gene. V dropped 7 bases and J dropped 5 bases, with 9 bases sitting between them. Germline loops: CDR1 SNHLY, CDR2 FYNNEI. The length of the CDR3 is 13 residues. DNA for the CDR3: TGTGCCAGCACGGGAGGAAATAATTCACCCCTCCACTTT. Translated, it gives CASTGGNNSPLHF. The full variable domain, rest sourced from reference TRBV2 and TRBJ1-6, is EPEVTQTPSHQVTQMGQEVILRCVPISNHLYFYWYRQILGQKVEFLVSFYNNEISEKSEIFDDQFSVERPDGSNFTLKIRSTKLEDSAMYFCASTGGNNSPLHFGNGTRLTVT.

This chain connects TRBV6-6 to TRBJ1-1, with D possibly being TRBD1 (5 bases). The CDR3 has 12 amino acids. Trimming took 0 bases from V and 8 from J, leaving 7 bases between them. CDR1 MNHNY and CDR2 SVGAGI come from the germline V gene (reference sequence). The CDR3 bases are TGTGCCAGCAGTTACTCGAACAGGGAAGCTTTCTTT. Protein product: CASSYSNREAFF.

The V call is TRBV4-1, the J call TRBJ1-2; 8 bases are shared with TRBD1. CDR3 length: 16 residues. V was clipped by 6 bases and J by 1 base; unmatched bases: 10. Germline V gives CDR1 MGHRA, CDR2 YSYEKL. The CDR3 reads CASRRDTGGLNYGYTF. The CDR3 DNA reads TGCGCCAGCAGACGCGACACAGGGGGACTTAACTATGGCTACACCTTC.

The chain carries TRBV29-1 and TRBJ2-7, with 7 bases lining up with TRBD2. This CDR3 contains 13 residues. The V gene's germline CDR1 is SQVTM and CDR2 ANQGSEA. Trimming cost V 1 base and J 5 bases; bases outside gene matches: 5. CDR3 loop: CSVEVVGGNEQYF. The CDR3 nucleotides read TGCAGCGTTGAAGTAGTGGGAGGGAACGAGCAGTACTTC.

V and J are TRBV28 and TRBJ1-2, with D possibly TRBD1 on 6 matching bases. The CDR3 contains 13 residues. Germline V CDR1 and CDR2: MDHEN, SYDVKM. V was cut by 3 bases and J by 9 bases, with 14 bases left in between. DNA of the CDR3: TGTGCCAGCAGTTTTGGCAACAGGGCTCGCTACACCTTC. It specifies CASSFGNRARYTF.

This clone was counted a single time. The CDR3 nucleotides are TGTGCCAGCAGCTCTATCCTACTAGCTAGCACAGATACGCAGTATTTT. Its translation: CASSSILLASTDTQYF. This chain uses TRBV4-2 with TRBJ2-3; D is possibly TRBD2 (6 bases). V lost 5 bases, J lost 0 bases, and 15 bases lay in between. Germline V gene sequence: CDR1 LGHNA, CDR2 YNFKEQ. CDR3 length: 16 amino acids.

J is TRBJ2-6 and V is TRBV10-3; TRBD1 matches 8 bases. CDR3 size: 15 residues. The ends lost 6 bases at V and 7 bases at J; junction bases unmatched: 8. Germline CDR1 is ENHRY and CDR2 is SYGVKD. The CDR3 sequence is CAIRAGQGVANVLTF. For the CDR3, the DNA is TGTGCCATCAGGGCCGGACAGGGTGTAGCCAACGTCCTGACTTTC.

The chain couples TRBV7-9 to TRBJ1-3; tentatively, D is TRBD1 (5 bases). CDR1 is SEHNR, CDR2 FQNEAQ, per germline (reference sequence). V was shortened by 5 bases and J by 1 base, with 15 bases between the two germline ends. CDR3 size: 16 residues. CDR3 amino acids: CASSQIQDPSGNTIYF. As DNA, the CDR3 is TGTGCCAGCAGCCAAATACAGGACCCTTCTGGAAACACCATATATTTT.

The chain employs TRBV19 and TRBJ2-4, with D possibly being TRBD1 (6 bases). Germline assignment: CDR1 LNHDA and CDR2 SQIVND (reference sequence). The CDR3 spans 15 residues. Trimming cost V 5 bases and J 0 bases, with 11 bases left between them. The CDR3, as DNA: TGTGCCAGTAGTCTCCGGACAGTAGCCAAAAACATTCAGTACTTC. Translating it yields CASSLRTVAKNIQYF.

The rearrangement uses TRBV2 and TRBJ2-7; TRBD2 agrees at 10 bases. V was pared by 6 bases and J by 4 bases, with 9 bases of the junction left unmatched. CDR1 SNHLY and CDR2 FYNNEI come from the germline V gene. The CDR3 totals 15 residues. The CDR3 sequence: CASRVAGGPRYEQYF. CDR3 sequence (DNA): TGTGCCAGCAGGGTAGCGGGAGGCCCTAGGTACGAGCAGTACTTC.

This clone showed up just a few times. The V and J genes are TRBV6-1 and TRBJ1-5, with D hard to call. The CDR3 contains 14 residues. Per germline, CDR1 MNHNS and CDR2 SASEGT. V was clipped by 5 bases and J by 0 bases, with 8 bases between them. This CDR3 reads CASSWSYSNQPQHF. CDR3 bases: TGTGCCAGCAGTTGGAGTTATAGCAATCAGCCCCAGCATTTT.

The sample holds one count of this clone. The chain uses TRBV13 and TRBJ1-2; the D gene is possibly TRBD1 (6 bases). The ends were cut back, 5 bases at V and 6 bases at J, with 13 bases in the middle. This CDR3 is built from 13 residues. The V gene's germline CDR1 is PRHDT and CDR2 FYEKMQ (reference sequence). DNA of the CDR3: TGTGCCAGCAGCCACCATACAGGGCATGGCTACACCTTC. It yields the protein CASSHHTGHGYTF.

The chain recombines TRBV7-2 with TRBJ1-4; 7 bases fit TRBD1. Germline V lookup: CDR1 SGHTA, CDR2 FQGNSA. The V segment lost 5 bases and the J segment 5 bases; nucleotides outside the gene matches: 8. The CDR3 is 15 residues long. CDR3 sequence (DNA): TGTGCCAGCAGCAAAGACAGGGCGAGAAATGAAAAACTGTTTTTT. The encoded protein is CASSKDRARNEKLFF.

The chain couples TRBV27 to TRBJ2-1; 7 positions agree with TRBD1. Per germline, CDR1 MNHEY and CDR2 SMNVEV (reference sequence). V lost 6 bases to trimming and J lost 7 bases; unmatched junction nucleotides: 12. The length of the CDR3 is 15 residues. The CDR3 loop reads CASSPSGQPRNEQFF. The CDR3 bases are TGTGCCAGCAGCCCCTCGGGACAGCCGCGTAATGAGCAGTTCTTC.

The rearrangement joins TRBV6-6 to TRBJ1-2, with D possibly matching TRBD1 (6 bases). Deletions cut 6 bases from V and 4 bases from J, with 12 bases between. CDR3 size: 13 residues. Germline CDR1 reads MNHNY; CDR2 reads SVGAGI (reference sequence). CDR3 bases: TGTGCCAGCAGCTCCGGACAGTTCTATGGCTACACCTTC. Amino acids: CASSSGQFYGYTF.

This chain links TRBV5-8 with TRBJ2-2; TRBD2 is a possible D gene (7 bases). The CDR3 is 15 amino acids. Trimming removed 4 bases at V and 8 bases at J, with 18 bases between. CDR1 and CDR2 from the germline V gene are SGHTS and YDEGEE. DNA for the CDR3: TGTGCCAGCAGCCGGGGGGCCCAGGGGCCTGGGGAGCTGTTTTTT. It codes for CASSRGAQGPGELFF. The whole variable domain, filled in from reference TRBV5-8 and TRBJ2-2, reads EAGVTQSPTHLIKTRGQQATLRCSPISGHTSVYWYQQALGLGLQFLLWYDEGEERNRGNFPPRFSGRQFPNYSSELNVNALELEDSALYLCASSRGAQGPGELFFGEGSRLTVL.

This chain links TRBV5-6 with TRBJ2-4, with a weak D call TRBD1 (7 bases). From germline, CDR1 is SGHDT and CDR2 YYEEEE. This CDR3 contains 15 residues. V lost 3 bases and J 0 bases, leaving 10 bases between the germline ends. CDR3 sequence reads: CASSWRGPAKNIQYF. CDR3 sequence (DNA): TGTGCCAGCAGCTGGAGGGGGCCAGCCAAAAACATTCAGTACTTC. Full variable domain (outside the CDR3, taken from reference TRBV5-6 and TRBJ2-4): DAGVTQSPTHLIKTRGQQVTLRCSPKSGHDTVSWYQQALGQGPQFIFQYYEEEERQRGNFPDRFSGHQFPNYSSELNVNALLLGDSALYLCASSWRGPAKNIQYFGAGTRLSVL.